This passage covers 13 T cell receptor beta chains from one sample sequenced in a study of spatial heterogeneity in lung cancer. A single record per CDR3 protein comes from TCRdb applying MiXCR to the 5' RACE reads. The sample holds roughly 100,000 distinct CDR3 sequences; roughly 8.7% are singletons and the top ten take about 7%. Documented time point: sample taken at primary tumor resection. Whole RNA was taken from tumor, nontumor lung or frozen PBMC; it was then sequenced unsorted. Source: PBMCs, taken at surgery. Every receptor here comes from a male donor with early-stage non-small cell lung cancer.

This clonotype was counted between two and nine times. The CDR3 DNA reads as TGTGCCAGCAGCCCCCTGGGAAGCCACGAGACCCAGTACTTC. Translated, it gives CASSPLGSHETQYF. The chain employs TRBV7-6 and TRBJ2-5, with D uncertain. This CDR3 spans 14 amino acids. Germline V gene sequence: CDR1 SGHVS, CDR2 FNYEAQ. Trimming left V 5 bases short and J 5 bases short, with 15 bases between.

The J gene is TRBJ2-7, the V gene TRBV29-1; no definite D call. Trimming pared 4 bases from V and 2 bases from J, leaving 12 bases between. The CDR3 contains 13 residues. CDR1 is SQVTM, CDR2 ANQGSEA, per germline. The CDR3 here is CSVGHSKAYEQYF. As DNA, the CDR3 is TGCAGCGTTGGACATTCGAAGGCCTACGAGCAGTACTTC.

This clonotype came up many times. The chain carries TRBV29-1 and TRBJ1-1, with TRBD1 as a possible D gene (6 bases). Trimming stripped 6 bases from V and 7 bases from J, with 12 bases between. Germline V gene sequence: CDR1 SQVTM, CDR2 ANQGSEA. The CDR3 covers 11 residues. The CDR3 DNA reads as TGCAGCGTCGTAAGGGGGGGTGAAGCTTTCTTT. This encodes CSVVRGGEAFF.

The V and J genes are TRBV11-2 and TRBJ2-3; the match to TRBD2 covers 7 bases. The junction had 5 bases not matched to a gene; V was cut back by 5 bases and J by 6 bases. CDR3 size: 13 residues. The germline V gene has CDR1 SGHAT and CDR2 FQNNGV. CDR3 region: CASSPSGRDTQYF. DNA of the CDR3: TGTGCCAGCAGCCCATCCGGGAGGGATACGCAGTATTTT.

Comment on this clonotype: One end of the junction does not line up with germline, which may come from a read error. The rearrangement links TRBV5-1 to TRBJ2-7; 8 bases are shared with TRBD1. This CDR3 is 13 amino acids long. Per germline, CDR1 SGHRS and CDR2 YFSETQ. CDR3 region: CDSSLQGVYEQYF. For the CDR3, the DNA is TGCGACAGCAGCCTACAGGGGGTCTACGAGCAGTACTTC.

This clonotype was counted at least ten times. The rearrangement joins TRBV11-3 to TRBJ2-3; 10 nucleotides align to TRBD2. The V and J ends lost 2 bases and 4 bases, in that order; junction bases with no gene match: 9. Germline CDR1 is SGHNT and CDR2 is YENEEA. This CDR3 spans 17 amino acids. CDR3 in DNA: TGTGCCAGCAGCTTACACTCTAGCGGGAGCGGTTCAGATACGCAGTATTTT. This translates into CASSLHSSGSGSDTQYF.

V is TRBV24-1 and J is TRBJ2-5, with 9 bases that match TRBD1. CDR3 length: 15 residues. Trimming removed 5 bases from V and 4 bases from J; junction bases left unmatched: 7. The germline V gene encodes CDR1 KGHDR and CDR2 SFDVKD. CDR3 coding DNA: TGTGCCACCAGTGGTGGGACAGGGAGGGGAGAGACCCAGTACTTC. It encodes CATSGGTGRGETQYF.

This clonotype was detected ten times or more. This sequence joins TRBV7-6 and TRBJ2-7; tentative D call: TRBD1 (7 bases). CDR1 and CDR2 from the germline V gene are SGHVS and FNYEAQ. The V end lost 5 bases, the J end lost 3 bases, and 17 bases lay between the germline ends. This CDR3 is built from 15 residues. CDR3 bases: TGTGCCAGCAGCCCCCTGGGGCAGGGGGGCTACGAGCAGTACTTC. Its translation is CASSPLGQGGYEQYF.

This clonotype was seen a single time. This rearrangement joins TRBV7-2 to TRBJ2-5, with TRBD1 as a possible D gene (5 bases). CDR3 length: 13 amino acids. Germline V gene sequence: CDR1 SGHTA, CDR2 FQGNSA. Trimming cost V 5 bases and J 2 bases, with 9 bases left between them. The CDR3 DNA follows: TGTGCCAGCAGCCCAGGGTTTCAAGAGACCCAGTACTTC. Residues: CASSPGFQETQYF.

In the case of this clonotype: Compared with germline, one end of the junction differs, possibly owing to a read error. The rearrangement uses TRBV4-2 and TRBJ2-7; D possibly corresponds to TRBD2 (7 bases). The germline V gene encodes CDR1 LGHNA and CDR2 YNFKEQ. The CDR3 is 14 amino acids. CDR3 coding DNA: TGTGCCAGCAGCCCGGGGGGCCCCTCCAACGAGCAGTACTTC. Translating it yields CASSPGGPSNEQYF.

This clonotype has a count of ten or more. The rearrangement joins TRBV29-1 to TRBJ1-1; D is undetermined. The V end lost 7 bases, the J end lost 5 bases, and 8 bases lay between the germline ends. The CDR3 spans 10 residues. Germline assignment: CDR1 SQVTM and CDR2 ANQGSEA. The DNA for the CDR3 is TGCAGCGGTGAGGAAACTGAAGCTTTCTTT. Amino acids: CSGEETEAFF.

The table lists this clonotype with many counts. The chain couples TRBV6-2 or TRBV6-3 to TRBJ2-4; D not resolved. This CDR3 has 15 amino acids. Germline assignment: CDR1 MNHEY and CDR2 SVGEGT. With 5 bases removed from V and 0 bases from J, the gap between germline ends came to 11 bases. The CDR3 loop reads CASSDPLLAKNIQYF. In DNA form, the CDR3 reads TGTGCCAGCAGTGACCCTCTCCTAGCCAAAAACATTCAGTACTTC.

The V gene is TRBV11-1, the J gene TRBJ2-3, with D maybe TRBD2 (5 bases). The V end was cut by 5 bases, the J end by 0 bases, with 18 bases between. The CDR3 sequence is 17 residues long. Germline-derived CDR1 and CDR2 are SGHAT and FQDESV (reference sequence). The DNA of the CDR3 is TGTGCCAGCAGCCGATCTGGAGGCGATTCAAGCACAGATACGCAGTATTTT. It is translated as CASSRSGGDSSTDTQYF.